This T cell receptor (beta chain) was profiled in a study of cytomegalovirus exposure and HLA in healthy donors. Study results and caveats: Altogether, more than 150 TCR beta chains were recorded as cytomegalovirus-associated. The classifier, whose performance was assessed in both the original and validation cohorts, reportedly diagnosed cytomegalovirus status with high specificity and sensitivity.

The repertoire was sequenced with immunoSEQ multiplex PCR; TCRdb's copy has only in-frame clones and lacks some. This sample has fewer than 150,000 clones, with about 88% found just once. The trim removed 2 bases at V and 0 bases at J, leaving 3 bases unmatched. Germline CDR1 KGHSH, CDR2 LQKENI. The CDR3 has 15 amino acids. Turning to this clone: Its antigen is undetermined.

Sequenced sample: PBMCs. The gene calls are TRBV18 and TRBJ2-5; 7 bases align to TRBD1. The origin of this receptor is a man between 18 and 29 years old in good health and CMV-seropositive. This CDR3 reads CASSPYGQDQETQYF. For the CDR3, the DNA is TGTGCCAGCTCACCATATGGACAGGACCAAGAGACCCAGTACTTC.